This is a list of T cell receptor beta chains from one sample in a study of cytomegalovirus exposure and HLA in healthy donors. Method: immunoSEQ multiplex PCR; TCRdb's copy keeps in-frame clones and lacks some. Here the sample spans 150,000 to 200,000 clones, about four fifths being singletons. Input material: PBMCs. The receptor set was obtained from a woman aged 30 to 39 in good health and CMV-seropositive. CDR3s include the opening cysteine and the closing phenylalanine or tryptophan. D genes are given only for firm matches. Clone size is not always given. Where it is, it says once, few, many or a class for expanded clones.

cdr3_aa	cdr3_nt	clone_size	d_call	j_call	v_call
CASSSGRGVKGYTEAFF	TGTGCCAGCAGCTCGGGCAGGGGGGTCAAAGGCTACACTGAAGCTTTCTTT	NA	TRBD1	TRBJ1-1	TRBV7-9
CASSLTGKNTEAFF	TGTGCCAGCAGCTTAACAGGAAAGAACACTGAAGCTTTCTTT	NA	NA	TRBJ1-1	TRBV7-2
CASYPIDGGTDTQYF	TGTGCCAGCTATCCCATCGACGGGGGTACAGATACGCAGTATTTT	once	NA	TRBJ2-3	TRBV6-1
CASSHPSGGSSNQPQHF	TGCGCCAGCAGCCATCCTTCAGGGGGTTCTAGCAATCAGCCCCAGCATTTT	NA	TRBD1	TRBJ1-5	TRBV4-1
CASSHQRDLLGGYTF	TGCGCCAGCAGCCACCAACGGGACTTGTTGGGTGGCTACACCTTC	NA	NA	TRBJ1-2	TRBV4-1
CASSEGLAGNEQYF	TGCGCCAGCAGCGAAGGACTAGCGGGGAACGAGCAGTACTTC	NA	TRBD2	TRBJ2-7	TRBV5-1
CASTTGDSNQPQHF	TGTGCCAGTACAACAGGGGATAGCAATCAGCCCCAGCATTTT	NA	TRBD1	TRBJ1-5	TRBV7-2
CASSLSGTGHFF	TGTGCCAGCAGCTTATCCGGGACAGGGCACTTCTTT	NA	TRBD1	TRBJ1-1	TRBV7-9
CASSQGPQSSYNSPLHF	TGCGCCAGCAGCCAAGGCCCACAGAGCTCCTATAATTCACCCCTCCACTTT	few	NA	TRBJ1-6	TRBV4-1
CASSPGTAETQYF	TGTGCCAGCAGCCCCGGGACAGCCGAGACGCAGTATTTT	NA	TRBD1	TRBJ2-3	TRBV11-3
CATSRGPGQSTGDTQYF	TGTGCCACCAGCAGGGGACCGGGACAGTCCACGGGAGATACGCAGTATTTT	few	TRBD1	TRBJ2-3	TRBV15
CASSVHPPSTGGGYTF	TGTGCCAGCAGCGTACACCCCCCATCGACAGGTGGCGGCTACACCTTC	NA	NA	TRBJ1-2	TRBV9
CASSLVQVGNQPQHF	TGTGCCAGCAGCCTAGTACAGGTCGGCAATCAGCCCCAGCATTTT	NA	NA	TRBJ1-5	TRBV28
CASSYGQGARAFF	TGTGCCAGCAGTTACGGACAGGGGGCGAGAGCTTTCTTT	NA	TRBD1	TRBJ1-1	TRBV6-6
CAIGKPPGQGSYNEQFF	TGTGCCATCGGGAAACCCCCGGGACAGGGATCCTACAATGAGCAGTTCTTC	NA	TRBD1	TRBJ2-1	TRBV10-3
CASSATGGAGETQYF	TGTGCCAGCAGTGCGACAGGGGGCGCTGGGGAGACCCAGTACTTC	NA	TRBD1	TRBJ2-5	TRBV25-1
CASSQDYSTNYGYTF	TGTGCCAGCAGCCAAGACTACAGTACTAACTATGGCTACACCTTC	NA	NA	TRBJ1-2	TRBV4-2
CASSRDRGQFQGYTF	TGTGCCAGCAGTCGGGACAGGGGGCAATTCCAAGGCTACACCTTC	NA	TRBD1	TRBJ1-2	TRBV6-6
CAISDGWVRRSYTF	TGTGCCATCAGTGATGGCTGGGTTAGGCGGAGCTACACCTTC	once	NA	TRBJ1-2	TRBV10-3
CASSRRAGEPRYEQYF	TGTGCCAGTAGTCGGCGGGCAGGGGAACCGCGGTACGAGCAGTACTTC	NA	NA	TRBJ2-7	TRBV19
CASSLQGAYNEQFF	TGTGCCAGCAGTTTACAGGGGGCTTACAATGAGCAGTTCTTC	few	TRBD1	TRBJ2-1	TRBV6-6
CASSLGQGLENTIYF	TGTGCCAGCAGCTTGGGACAGGGGTTGGAAAACACCATATATTTT	NA	TRBD1	TRBJ1-3	TRBV5-4
CASSLVGTGSYNEQFF	TGCGCCAGCAGCTTAGTCGGGACAGGGTCCTACAATGAGCAGTTCTTC	few	TRBD1	TRBJ2-1	TRBV5-1
CASSTPDRRAGANVLTF	TGCGCCAGCAGCACTCCGGACAGACGAGCTGGGGCCAACGTCCTGACTTTC	NA	NA	TRBJ2-6	TRBV4-1
CASREQGLEAYEQYF	TGCGCCAGCAGAGAACAGGGGCTGGAGGCCTACGAGCAGTACTTC	NA	TRBD1	TRBJ2-7	TRBV4-3
CASSHQSGGNYNEQFF	TGCGCCAGCAGCCATCAATCGGGGGGGAACTACAATGAGCAGTTCTTC	NA	TRBD2	TRBJ2-1	TRBV4-1
CASSQDLIQGLAGRNEQFF	TGCGCCAGCAGCCAAGATCTCATCCAGGGACTAGCGGGGAGAAATGAGCAGTTCTTC	few	TRBD2	TRBJ2-1	TRBV4-3
CASSQLPRVLAFF	TGCGCCAGCAGCCAACTCCCGAGGGTGTTGGCTTTCTTT	NA	NA	TRBJ1-1	TRBV4-1
CASSTGAISSYEQYF	TGTGCCAGCAGCACCGGAGCGATCAGCTCCTACGAGCAGTACTTC	NA	NA	TRBJ2-7	TRBV9
CASSLLVAANEQFF	TGTGCCAGCAGTTTGTTGGTAGCGGCCAATGAGCAGTTCTTC	NA	NA	TRBJ2-1	TRBV28
CASSAGTGGRTLEAFF	TGTGCCAGCAGCGCCGGGACAGGGGGTAGGACTCTTGAAGCTTTCTTT	NA	TRBD1	TRBJ1-1	TRBV9
CASSLVRGETQYF	TGTGCCAGCAGCTTAGTAAGGGGCGAGACCCAGTACTTC	NA	NA	TRBJ2-5	TRBV7-2
CASSPPGLVNEQYF	TGTGCCAGCTCACCACCGGGACTAGTCAACGAGCAGTACTTC	NA	TRBD2	TRBJ2-7	TRBV18
CSVEGIVASGGYNEQFF	TGCAGCGTTGAAGGGATAGTGGCTAGCGGGGGGTACAATGAGCAGTTCTTC	NA	TRBD2	TRBJ2-1	TRBV29-1
CASKGRATNEKLFF	TGTGCCAGCAAAGGGAGGGCCACTAATGAAAAACTGTTTTTT	NA	NA	TRBJ1-4	TRBV6-5
CASSYKGANYGYTF	TGTGCCAGCAGTTACAAGGGGGCTAACTATGGCTACACCTTC	NA	NA	TRBJ1-2	TRBV6-6
CASSFTSGYNEQFF	TGTGCCAGCAGTTTTACTAGCGGCTACAATGAGCAGTTCTTC	NA	TRBD2	TRBJ2-1	TRBV28
CASSLGTRRHEQYF	TGTGCCAGCAGCTTAGGGACTAGACGCCACGAGCAGTACTTC	NA	TRBD2	TRBJ2-7	TRBV7-9
CASSDDGQPQHF	TGTGCCAGCAGTGACGACGGGCAGCCCCAGCATTTT	few	NA	TRBJ1-5	TRBV2
CASSPGQDYGYTF	TGTGCCAGCAGCCCGGGACAGGACTATGGCTACACCTTC	NA	TRBD1	TRBJ1-2	TRBV5-4
CASSTRLAVYEQYF	TGTGCCAGCAGCACCCGACTAGCAGTCTACGAGCAGTACTTC	NA	TRBD2	TRBJ2-7	TRBV7-8
CASSYQRLQAGGELFF	TGTGCCAGCAGTTACCAAAGACTACAAGCAGGCGGGGAGCTGTTTTTT	NA	NA	TRBJ2-2	TRBV6-5
CASEGFGRLYGYTF	TGTGCCAGCGAGGGATTCGGACGCCTCTATGGCTACACCTTC	NA	NA	TRBJ1-2	TRBV21-1
CASSPMGLSSYEQYF	TGTGCCAGCAGCCCCATGGGACTCAGCTCCTACGAGCAGTACTTC	NA	NA	TRBJ2-7	TRBV7-2
CASSLFGQQQETQYF	TGTGCCAGCAGCTTGTTCGGACAGCAACAAGAGACCCAGTACTTC	once	NA	TRBJ2-5	TRBV5-8
CASSRERGYTSTDTQYF	TGCGCCAGCAGCCGGGAACGGGGGTATACTAGCACAGATACGCAGTATTTT	NA	NA	TRBJ2-3	TRBV4-3
CASSPPRGDTQYF	TGTGCCAGCAGCCCCCCTCGGGGTGATACGCAGTATTTT	NA	NA	TRBJ2-3	TRBV9
CASSPRGGAGNTIYF	TGTGCCAGCAGCCCCCGGGGGGGGGCAGGAAACACCATATATTTT	NA	NA	TRBJ1-3	TRBV7-2
CASSYRGPTDTQYF	TGTGCCAGCAGCTACAGGGGGCCCACAGATACGCAGTATTTT	once	TRBD1	TRBJ2-3	TRBV7-9
CASSASGGPYEQYF	TGTGCCAGCAGCGCTAGCGGGGGACCCTACGAGCAGTACTTC	NA	TRBD2	TRBJ2-7	TRBV9
CASSWTVGAEAFF	TGTGCCAGCAGTTGGACAGTTGGGGCTGAAGCTTTCTTT	few	NA	TRBJ1-1	TRBV6-1
CAWRPNGGVEQFF	TGTGCCTGGAGACCCAACGGGGGGGTTGAGCAGTTCTTC	NA	TRBD2	TRBJ2-1	TRBV30
CASTEALAADNEQFF	TGCGCCAGCACGGAGGCACTAGCGGCCGACAATGAGCAGTTCTTC	NA	TRBD2	TRBJ2-1	TRBV5-1
CARSRAPGTGLYNSPLHF	TGTGCCAGAAGTCGTGCCCCCGGGACAGGACTCTATAATTCACCCCTCCACTTT	NA	NA	TRBJ1-6	TRBV7-5
CASSPKGHTEAFF	TGTGCCAGCAGCCCCAAGGGGCACACTGAAGCTTTCTTT	NA	NA	TRBJ1-1	TRBV4-2
CASSLDDWPHYGYTF	TGCGCCAGCAGCTTGGATGACTGGCCGCACTATGGCTACACCTTC	NA	NA	TRBJ1-2	TRBV5-1
CASRTGLDRRYGYTF	TGTGCCAGCAGAACGGGACTGGACAGGCGTTATGGCTACACCTTC	few	TRBD1	TRBJ1-2	TRBV2
CASSFGQTGEKLFF	TGCGCCAGCAGCTTTGGACAGACGGGTGAAAAACTGTTTTTT	NA	NA	TRBJ1-4	TRBV5-1